This is a list of T cell receptor beta chains from one sample in a study of cytomegalovirus exposure and HLA in healthy donors. The method was immunoSEQ multiplex PCR; TCRdb's version includes in-frame clones alone and lacks a portion of them. The sample carries approximately 110,000 clones, 77% recorded once. Sequencing used PBMCs. These receptors were collected from a middle-aged woman in good health and CMV-seropositive. Both conserved end residues are trimmed from each CDR3. D genes are given only for firm matches.

V gene,D gene,CDR3 protein
TRBV5-1,TRBD1,ASSFSWDRNEQF
TRBV30,-,AWTDGHNQPQH
TRBV28,-,ASSLLKLTNEKLF
TRBV11-3,TRBD1,ASSLGVQGDFTGELF
TRBV2,TRBD1,ASSRDRGGNQPQH
TRBV28,-,ASSLGGVLNQPQH
TRBV11-2,TRBD2,ASSLDLAAGPGQY
TRBV28,TRBD2,ASSLPVRDYSYQNIQY
TRBV5-1,-,ASSRATRRDEQY
TRBV6-5,-,ASSLTILSTDTQY
TRBV5-6,TRBD1,ASSHQDRGTQY
TRBV7-6,-,ASSSGKGSGNTIY
TRBV6-1,TRBD1,ASSEPLTGVVQPQH
TRBV19,-,ASTNPSGAGDYEQY
TRBV5-4,TRBD2,ASSGPQGGRNIVLT
TRBV11-2,-,ASSLFRSYEQY
TRBV7-9,-,ASGQAGNTIY
TRBV2,-,ASKQGTTNEKLF
TRBV28,TRBD1,ASSFLDRGDQPQH
TRBV5-1,-,ASSLGHGKTAYEQY
TRBV7-6,TRBD1,ASSFTGGRYDYT
TRBV6-4,-,ASRSDKLSYNEQF
TRBV28,-,ASSLLADTQY
TRBV6-1,-,ASKGEGKRQPQH
TRBV28,-,ASSSPIGGYT
TRBV28,TRBD2,ASIPGRATYNEQF
TRBV10-3,TRBD2,AISASSGSTYEQY
TRBV5-5,-,ASSLAQDNFYEQY
TRBV11-3,TRBD2,ASSLGLAGEETQY
TRBV28,-,ASLRGGEKLF
TRBV18,TRBD2,ASSPTSVYEQY
TRBV2,-,ASSITGPLPHEQY
TRBV10-2,TRBD1,ASSRTGDSYNEQF
TRBV7-8,-,ASSLALTGANVLT
TRBV4-2,TRBD1,ASSQGGQGANQPQH
TRBV18,TRBD1,ASSPQTGGGANVLT
TRBV5-6,-,ASSLADGSEAF
TRBV6-1,TRBD1,ASTGTGNQPQH
TRBV27,-,ASSLTGRSYEQY
TRBV28,-,ASTGTPSYEQY
TRBV30,TRBD1,AWSTTGGHEKLF
TRBV7-9,TRBD1,ASSRQGFAEAF
TRBV6-1,-,ASSPLSSGELF
TRBV9,TRBD2,ASSVGSSGYEQY
TRBV6-1,TRBD1,ASSEAGQGQF
TRBV30,TRBD2,ARRNRASGFRETQY
TRBV2,TRBD1,ASSTRDRIADTQY
TRBV19,TRBD2,ASSAGTSGRPSYEQY
TRBV19,TRBD1,ASSIVGTAILSGNTIY